The rows below give T cell receptor beta chains drawn from one sample of a study of siplizumab effects on memory and regulatory T cells. Libraries were prepared by immunoSEQ multiplex PCR; TCRdb keeps only in-frame clonotypes and omits some of them. Here the sample spans some 97,000 clones, 94% being singletons. Sequencing input: non-Treg CD4+ T cells sorted from blood. These receptors were taken from a human donor in good health. Each CDR3 is given with its conserved first and last residue. The D gene is left open where the match is weak. Not all rows give a size; the values are once, few, many and, for expanded clones, a class.

d_gene	abundance	j_gene	v_gene	CDR3aa	CDR3nt
TRBD1	NA	TRBJ2-3	TRBV11-2	CASSSTGGAADTQYF	TGTGCCAGCAGCTCGACAGGGGGCGCCGCAGATACGCAGTATTTT
NA	NA	TRBJ2-3	TRBV6-1	CASSELVSGATDTQYF	TGTGCCAGCAGTGAACTAGTTTCTGGGGCCACAGATACGCAGTATTTT
TRBD1	NA	TRBJ1-1	TRBV25-1	CASSGYRGTEAFF	TGTGCCAGCAGTGGTTACAGGGGAACTGAAGCTTTCTTT
NA	NA	TRBJ1-1	TRBV6-5	CASRTPPGANTEAFF	TGTGCCAGCAGGACCCCTCCAGGGGCGAACACTGAAGCTTTCTTT
NA	once	TRBJ2-5	TRBV5-1	CASSQDSARETQYF	TGCGCCAGCAGCCAGGACAGCGCCCGGGAGACCCAGTACTTC
NA	NA	TRBJ2-7	TRBV29-1	CSVAEGRNEQYF	TGCAGCGTTGCAGAGGGGAGGAACGAGCAGTACTTC
NA	NA	TRBJ2-7	TRBV4-1	CASRVGLFSYEQYF	TGCGCCAGCAGAGTCGGTCTTTTCTCCTACGAGCAGTACTTC
NA	once	TRBJ2-1	TRBV28	CASSLSQAYNEQFF	TGTGCCAGCAGTTTATCGCAGGCCTACAATGAGCAGTTCTTC
NA	NA	TRBJ1-5	TRBV27	CASSPRGGTRNQPQHF	TGTGCCAGCAGTCCCAGAGGTGGGACACGGAATCAGCCCCAGCATTTT
NA	NA	TRBJ1-2	TRBV6-5	CASSYIAGDYGYTF	TGTGCCAGCAGTTACATTGCAGGGGACTATGGCTACACCTTC
NA	NA	TRBJ2-7	TRBV6-6	CASSYPQGTTYEQYF	TGTGCCAGCAGTTACCCCCAGGGGACGACCTACGAGCAGTACTTC
NA	NA	TRBJ2-1	TRBV7-9	CASSLGNGPNNEQFF	TGTGCCAGCAGCTTAGGGAACGGGCCCAACAATGAGCAGTTCTTC
TRBD2	NA	TRBJ2-1	TRBV27	CASSLYGGDEQFF	TGTGCCAGCAGTTTATACGGGGGGGATGAGCAGTTCTTC
TRBD2	NA	TRBJ2-3	TRBV29-1	CSLSLAEDTQYF	TGCAGCCTTAGTCTAGCGGAAGATACGCAGTATTTT
NA	once	TRBJ1-1	TRBV11-3	CASSGTGRKAFF	TGTGCCAGCAGCGGCACGGGACGTAAAGCTTTCTTT